These 27 T cell receptor beta chains were all obtained from the same sample, sequenced in a study of T-cell memory formation after mild COVID-19. TCRdb independently ran MiXCR on the 5' RACE reads; one entry per CDR3 protein. Among hundreds of thousands of distinct CDR3 sequences listed, 15% to 20% were seen once. Material for sequencing was PBMCs or a T cell subset sorted from them (not recorded which). The receptor set was obtained from a man aged 18 to 30 who had mild COVID-19 (a few samples of this study predate the infection). Cell type and time point are not known.

This clonotype was seen a few times. The chain employs TRBV6-5 and TRBJ2-5; D possibly corresponds to TRBD1 (6 bases). The V end was cut by 2 bases, the J end by 4 bases, with 8 bases between. Germline CDR1 and CDR2: MNHEY and SVGAGI. CDR3 length: 13 amino acids. For the CDR3, the DNA is TGTGCCAGCAGTTACGGGACACCAGAGACCCAGTACTTC. Translation gives CASSYGTPETQYF.

V is TRBV5-1 and J is TRBJ1-1; 8 bases agree with TRBD1. The V gene end was trimmed by 4 bases and the J gene end by 3 bases; junction bases not matched to a gene: 8. The CDR3 spans 15 residues. From germline, CDR1 is SGHRS and CDR2 YFSETQ. The CDR3 is CASSHTTGVDTEAFF. CDR3 coding DNA: TGCGCCAGCAGCCACACGACAGGGGTGGACACTGAAGCTTTCTTT.

The V gene is TRBV7-2, the J gene TRBJ1-2; perhaps TRBD1 as D (5 bases). The germline gives CDR1 SGHTA, CDR2 FQGNSA. CDR3 length: 15 residues. V gave up 5 bases and J gave up 0 bases, with 13 bases separating them. The CDR3 region has the DNA TGTGCCAGCAGCCCGATGGACATTCCTAACTATGGCTACACCTTC. Protein product: CASSPMDIPNYGYTF.

V gene TRBV4-3 combines with J gene TRBJ2-3; 8 bases match TRBD2. CDR1 and CDR2 (germline): LGHNA, YSLEER. Germline trimming cut 0 bases from V and 8 bases from J; bases unmatched to any gene: 10. The CDR3 is 16 residues long. CDR3 bases: TGCGCCAGCAGCCAAGAATGGACGGGGGGGCCCAGTACGCAGTATTTT. Protein: CASSQEWTGGPSTQYF.

This chain links TRBV10-3 with TRBJ1-2; D perhaps matches TRBD1 (6 bases). The CDR3 loop spans 14 amino acids. Deletions cut 6 bases from V and 5 bases from J, with 16 bases between. Germline CDR1 ENHRY, CDR2 SYGVKD. DNA of the CDR3: TGTGCCATCAGGAAAACAGGGAAAGGGTATGGCTACACCTTC. Translation: CAIRKTGKGYGYTF.

This clonotype appeared many times. This chain connects TRBV11-1 to TRBJ2-1; D not resolved. CDR1 is SGHAT, CDR2 FQDESV, per germline (reference sequence). CDR3 length: 15 residues. Trimming pared 1 base from V and 0 bases from J, leaving 7 bases between. CDR3 sequence reads: CASSLELGSYNEQFF. CDR3 coding DNA: TGTGCCAGCAGCTTAGAGCTGGGCTCCTACAATGAGCAGTTCTTC.

This clonotype has only a few counts. V usage is TRBV5-1 and J usage is TRBJ2-1; 11 bases agree with TRBD2. This CDR3 region has 16 residues. CDR1 and CDR2 (germline): SGHRS, YFSETQ. V gave up 4 bases and J gave up 8 bases; unmatched junction bases: 11. The CDR3 spells CASSLGTSGRTDEQFF. CDR3 nucleotide sequence: TGCGCCAGCAGCCTCGGGACTAGCGGTCGCACTGATGAGCAGTTCTTC.

This rearrangement joins TRBV5-1 to TRBJ2-7, with 8 bases identical to TRBD2. After removal of 5 bases from V and 1 base from J, the junction contained 5 bases not matched to a gene. The length of the CDR3 is 14 residues. Looked up from germline, CDR1 is SGHRS and CDR2 is YFSETQ. The CDR3 DNA sequence: TGCGCCAGCAGTGTGCGGGGGGCATCCTACGAGCAGTACTTC. Protein product: CASSVRGASYEQYF.

The chain uses TRBV6-2 or TRBV6-3 and TRBJ2-1; 8 positions agree with TRBD2. Looked up from germline, CDR1 is MNHEY and CDR2 is SVGEGT. After removal of 7 bases from V and 10 bases from J, the junction contained 9 bases not matched to a gene. This CDR3 is built from 13 residues. CDR3: CASTRAGEEEQFF. The CDR3 nucleotides read TGTGCCAGCACCAGAGCGGGGGAGGAGGAGCAGTTCTTC.

In this sample, this clonotype turned up a few times. The chain is built from TRBV7-3 and TRBJ2-5; tentatively, D is TRBD2 (6 bases). The CDR3 has 14 residues. Germline lookup yields CDR1 SGHTA and CDR2 FQGTGA. Deletions cut 4 bases from V and 2 bases from J, with 11 bases between. The CDR3, as DNA: TGTGCCAGCAGCTCGGGACTGTCACAAGAGACCCAGTACTTC. Protein: CASSSGLSQETQYF.

This chain uses TRBV18 with TRBJ2-7; D is undetermined. The CDR3 runs 13 residues. The ends were cut back, 2 bases at V and 7 bases at J, with 12 bases in the middle. The germline V gene has CDR1 KGHSH and CDR2 LQKENI. CDR3 loop: CASSPSDGREQYV. The DNA of the CDR3 is TGTGCCAGCTCACCATCCGACGGGCGGGAGCAGTACGTC.

This clonotype was counted between two and nine times. The rearrangement links TRBV15 to TRBJ1-2; TRBD1 matches at 8 bases. The V and J ends lost 8 bases and 5 bases, in that order; junction bases with no gene match: 10. Germline V lookup: CDR1 LNHNV, CDR2 YYDKDF (reference sequence). This CDR3 spans 14 amino acids. The CDR3 nucleotides are TGTGCCACCGCGGCCGACAGGGGTTTGTATGGCTACACCTTC. Translated: CATAADRGLYGYTF.

The genes are TRBV2 and TRBJ2-5, with TRBD2 matching over 9 bases. This CDR3 is built from 16 residues. Looked up from germline, CDR1 is SNHLY and CDR2 is FYNNEI. The trim removed 3 bases at V and 1 base at J, leaving 6 bases unmatched. As DNA, the CDR3 is TGTGCCAGCAGTGAGGGAGCGGGGGGCCCCCAAGAGACCCAGTACTTC. Its protein product is CASSEGAGGPQETQYF.

The genes are TRBV12-3 or TRBV12-4 and TRBJ1-5, with D possibly being TRBD1 (5 bases). The CDR3 has 14 residues. V was shortened by 5 bases and J by 5 bases, with 13 bases between the two germline ends. The CDR3 loop is CASSRRDGHQPQHF. DNA of the CDR3: TGTGCCAGCAGTCGCCGGGACGGTCATCAGCCCCAGCATTTT.

This clonotype was observed a few times. The rearrangement joins TRBV19 to TRBJ2-5, with TRBD2 matching over 9 bases. V gave up 4 bases and J gave up 5 bases; unmatched junction bases: 8. The CDR3 loop spans 15 amino acids. Germline V gene lookup returns CDR1 LNHDA and CDR2 SQIVND (reference sequence). The DNA of the CDR3 is TGTGCCAGTAGTAGCGGGGGGGCCTTCGGCGAGACCCAGTACTTC. Translating it yields CASSSGGAFGETQYF.

The chain combines TRBV20-1 with TRBJ2-2; weak D call: TRBD2 (5 bases). CDR1 DFQATT and CDR2 SNEGSKA come from the germline V gene (reference sequence). Trimming cost V 3 bases and J 1 base, with 9 bases left between them. The CDR3 consists of 14 residues. The CDR3 bases are TGCAGTGCTAGCCGGGAACGGAACACCGGGGAGCTGTTTTTT. Its translation is CSASRERNTGELFF.

The V and J genes are TRBV7-2 and TRBJ2-3, with a tentative D call TRBD1 (6 bases). Trimming cost V 1 base and J 3 bases, with 14 bases left between them. CDR3 size: 16 residues. Looked up from germline, CDR1 is SGHTA and CDR2 is FQGNSA. The chain's CDR3 is CASSLVAPTGTDTQYF. The CDR3 DNA is TGTGCCAGCAGCTTAGTAGCGCCAACAGGGACAGATACGCAGTATTTT.

This clonotype was observed a few times. The V gene is TRBV7-8, the J gene TRBJ2-3; unclear D gene. The V end lost 5 bases, the J end lost 0 bases, and 18 bases lay between the germline ends. Germline V gives CDR1 SGHVS, CDR2 FQNEAQ. This CDR3 region has 17 residues. CDR3 nucleotides: TGTGCCAGCAGCGCGAGGCGGATGAGAACTAGCACAGATACGCAGTATTTT. This sequence encodes CASSARRMRTSTDTQYF.

There are a few counts of this clonotype. The chain uses TRBV20-1 and TRBJ2-7, with TRBD2 matching over 11 bases. The ends lost 6 bases at V and 5 bases at J; junction bases unmatched: 6. The V gene's germline CDR1 is DFQATT and CDR2 SNEGSKA (reference sequence). The CDR3 runs to 13 residues. Here the CDR3 reads CSATTSGANEQYF. CDR3 sequence (DNA): TGCAGTGCCACGACTAGCGGGGCCAACGAGCAGTACTTC.

The chain combines TRBV7-2 with TRBJ1-5; perhaps TRBD1 as D (5 bases). V gave up 5 bases and J gave up 1 base, with 15 bases separating them. The germline CDR1 and CDR2 sequences are SGHTA and FQGNSA. This CDR3 spans 16 amino acids. In DNA, the CDR3 is TGTGCCAGCAGCCCGGACACGCCTGCGAGCAATCAGCCCCAGCATTTT. Translating it yields CASSPDTPASNQPQHF.

This clonotype was counted only a few times. V and J are TRBV10-3 and TRBJ1-6, with D possibly TRBD1 on 5 matching bases. The germline V and J ends were trimmed by 3 bases and 7 bases, with 10 bases remaining between them. This CDR3 is 14 amino acids long. The germline V gene encodes CDR1 ENHRY and CDR2 SYGVKD. CDR3 protein: CAISDDKGNSPLHF. The DNA of the CDR3 is TGTGCCATCAGTGATGATAAGGGGAATTCACCCCTCCACTTT.

The DNA for the CDR3 is TGTGCCAGCAAAGAGGGGGCCCCTGGCGAGCAGTACTTC. Translated, it gives CASKEGAPGEQYF. This rearrangement joins TRBV2 to TRBJ2-7, with 7 bases fitting TRBD1. The CDR3 totals 13 residues. Trimming took 7 bases from V and 6 from J; bases not matched to a gene: 9. Germline CDR1 is SNHLY and CDR2 is FYNNEI.

The chain is built from TRBV20-1 and TRBJ2-5, with 9 nucleotides matching TRBD1. V gave up 3 bases and J gave up 6 bases; unmatched junction bases: 8. This CDR3 comprises 14 residues. Germline values: CDR1 DFQATT, CDR2 SNEGSKA (reference sequence). This CDR3 is CSASPGTGWQTQYF. The CDR3 bases are TGCAGTGCTAGCCCCGGGACAGGGTGGCAGACCCAGTACTTC.

The V call is TRBV28, the J call TRBJ2-4, with a tentative D call TRBD2 (5 bases). Per the germline V gene, CDR1 is MDHEN and CDR2 is SYDVKM. Between the trimmed V and J ends, which lost 8 bases and 2 bases, there was a span of 13 bases. CDR3 size: 14 residues. CDR3 loop: CASRTRRTKNIQYF. The CDR3 region has the DNA TGTGCCAGCCGAACCCGGAGGACCAAAAACATTCAGTACTTC.

This clonotype was found a few times. The chain links TRBV7-8 to TRBJ2-1; TRBD2 matches at 9 bases. The V segment lost 3 bases and the J segment 5 bases; nucleotides outside the gene matches: 11. This CDR3 region has 17 residues. Germline assignment: CDR1 SGHVS and CDR2 FQNEAQ. CDR3 nucleotides: TGTGCCAGCAGCTTTAAGCGGGGGGTCCTCAGGGACAATGAGCAGTTCTTC. Amino acids: CASSFKRGVLRDNEQFF.

This chain uses TRBV4-1 with TRBJ1-2; TRBD1 aligns across 7 bases. This CDR3 has 16 residues. The trim removed 3 bases at V and 2 bases at J, leaving 9 bases unmatched. Per germline, CDR1 MGHRA and CDR2 YSYEKL. The CDR3 DNA sequence: TGCGCCAGCAGCCAGGGTACAGGGGAGGACAACTATGGCTACACCTTC. Translated: CASSQGTGEDNYGYTF.

J is TRBJ2-7 and V is TRBV28; 8 bases match TRBD1. The germline V gene encodes CDR1 MDHEN and CDR2 SYDVKM. J gave up 2 bases and V 5 bases, and 11 bases lay outside the gene matches. The CDR3 contains 16 residues. The CDR3 region is CASSTIRQGPTYEQYV. The CDR3 nucleotides are TGTGCCAGCAGTACAATCCGACAGGGGCCTACCTACGAGCAGTACGTC.